Listed below are T cell receptor beta chains from one sample, sequenced in a study of response to subunit inactivated influenza vaccine. TCRdb analysed the RT-PCR reads with MiXCR anew, one entry per CDR3 protein. The data contain around 180,000 distinct CDR3 sequences, around a tenth of them seen just once; the ten biggest clones take up approximately 11%. The specimen was non-naive T cells sorted from PBMCs, collected on the day of vaccination. All receptors derive from a man between 45 and 60 years old who received an inactivated influenza vaccine. The CDR3 runs from the conserved cysteine through the conserved F or W. Each record gives: V gene, J gene, D gene, clone size, CDR3 protein, CDR3 DNA. A D gene is named only where the DNA matches it firmly. The listing skips clone size in some rows; elsewhere it reads once, few, many or a size class.

v_call: TRBV10-2
j_call: TRBJ2-1
d_call: -
clone_size: many
cdr3_aa: CASSGTGKAYNEQFF
cdr3_nt: TGCGCCAGCAGTGGAACGGGAAAGGCCTACAATGAGCAGTTCTTC

v_call: TRBV12-3/TRBV12-4
j_call: TRBJ2-6
d_call: -
clone_size: many
cdr3_aa: CASSLGLPPGANVLTF
cdr3_nt: TGTGCCAGCAGTTTGGGTCTCCCCCCTGGGGCCAACGTCCTGACTTTC

v_call: TRBV5-1
j_call: TRBJ2-1
d_call: -
clone_size: many
cdr3_aa: CASSSGSGNEQFF
cdr3_nt: TGCGCCAGCAGCTCGGGGTCCGGCAATGAGCAGTTCTTC

v_call: TRBV18
j_call: TRBJ2-2
d_call: -
clone_size: many
cdr3_aa: CASSPGGTGELFF
cdr3_nt: TGTGCCAGCTCACCAGGGGGCACCGGGGAGCTGTTTTTT

v_call: TRBV30
j_call: TRBJ2-1
d_call: -
clone_size: few
cdr3_aa: CAWSPGRRYEQFF
cdr3_nt: TGTGCCTGGAGTCCTGGGAGGAGATATGAGCAGTTCTTC

v_call: TRBV5-5
j_call: TRBJ2-5
d_call: -
clone_size: many
cdr3_aa: CASSLDRPQETQYF
cdr3_nt: TGTGCCAGCAGCTTGGATCGACCCCAAGAGACCCAGTACTTC

v_call: TRBV29-1
j_call: TRBJ1-1
d_call: -
clone_size: few
cdr3_aa: CSVIGNTEAFF
cdr3_nt: TGCAGCGTTATCGGGAACACTGAAGCTTTCTTT

v_call: TRBV10-3
j_call: TRBJ1-6
d_call: -
clone_size: many
cdr3_aa: CAISEKGYLDSPLHF
cdr3_nt: TGTGCCATCAGTGAGAAGGGATACTTAGATTCACCCCTCCACTTT

v_call: TRBV10-2
j_call: TRBJ1-5
d_call: -
clone_size: many
cdr3_aa: CASSELNLRGQPQHF
cdr3_nt: TGCGCCAGCAGTGAGTTGAACCTCCGAGGTCAGCCCCAGCATTTT

v_call: TRBV18
j_call: TRBJ1-1
d_call: TRBD1
clone_size: many
cdr3_aa: CASSRQGSLGTEAFF
cdr3_nt: TGTGCCAGCTCAAGACAGGGATCCTTGGGCACTGAAGCTTTCTTT

v_call: TRBV18
j_call: TRBJ2-5
d_call: TRBD1
clone_size: many
cdr3_aa: CASSVNQGAGETQYF
cdr3_nt: TGTGCCAGCTCAGTAAACCAGGGGGCCGGAGAGACCCAGTACTTC

v_call: TRBV20-1
j_call: TRBJ1-5
d_call: -
clone_size: -
cdr3_aa: CSTVVGNQPQHF
cdr3_nt: TGCAGTACCGTCGTGGGCAATCAGCCCCAGCATTTT

v_call: TRBV20-1
j_call: TRBJ2-1
d_call: TRBD2
clone_size: many
cdr3_aa: CSARTQDTSGSVFF
cdr3_nt: TGCAGTGCTAGAACACAAGATACTAGCGGGAGTGTGTTCTTC

v_call: TRBV14
j_call: TRBJ2-5
d_call: TRBD2
clone_size: few
cdr3_aa: CASSRTRAILETQYF
cdr3_nt: TGTGCCAGCAGCCGGACTAGAGCAATACTTGAGACCCAGTACTTC

v_call: TRBV5-5
j_call: TRBJ2-5
d_call: TRBD2
clone_size: -
cdr3_aa: CASSREASSYQETQYF
cdr3_nt: TGTGCCAGCAGCCGGGAGGCCTCCTCGTACCAAGAGACCCAGTACTTC

v_call: TRBV18
j_call: TRBJ2-2
d_call: -
clone_size: few
cdr3_aa: CASSPMGALHTGELFF
cdr3_nt: TGTGCCAGCTCACCAATGGGCGCATTACACACCGGGGAGCTGTTTTTT

v_call: TRBV12-3/TRBV12-4
j_call: TRBJ2-7
d_call: -
clone_size: many
cdr3_aa: CASSFAGSSRGRKYEQYF
cdr3_nt: TGTGCCAGCAGTTTCGCCGGTAGCTCCAGGGGCCGAAAATACGAGCAGTACTTC

v_call: TRBV24-1
j_call: TRBJ1-5
d_call: TRBD1
clone_size: -
cdr3_aa: CATSAGTGGPYSNQPQHF
cdr3_nt: TGTGCCACCAGCGCCGGGACAGGGGGCCCATATAGCAATCAGCCCCAGCATTTT

v_call: TRBV24-1
j_call: TRBJ1-1
d_call: -
clone_size: -
cdr3_aa: CATKRGGNTEAFF
cdr3_nt: TGTGCCACCAAACGGGGGGGAAACACTGAAGCTTTCTTT

v_call: TRBV4-3
j_call: TRBJ2-7
d_call: TRBD2
clone_size: -
cdr3_aa: CASSQDSLRELSYEQYF
cdr3_nt: TGCGCCAGCAGCCAAGATTCATTGCGGGAGCTTTCCTACGAGCAGTACTTC

v_call: TRBV2
j_call: TRBJ2-5
d_call: TRBD1
clone_size: few
cdr3_aa: CASGTGTQETQYF
cdr3_nt: TGTGCCAGTGGGACAGGGACTCAAGAGACCCAGTACTTC

v_call: TRBV15
j_call: TRBJ2-7
d_call: -
clone_size: few
cdr3_aa: CATSREDSPPYEQYF
cdr3_nt: TGTGCCACCAGCAGGGAGGATTCCCCGCCGTACGAGCAGTACTTC

v_call: TRBV10-3
j_call: TRBJ2-5
d_call: TRBD2
clone_size: -
cdr3_aa: CAISGGLAETQYF
cdr3_nt: TGTGCCATCAGTGGGGGACTAGCGGAGACCCAGTACTTC

v_call: TRBV7-8
j_call: TRBJ2-5
d_call: -
clone_size: few
cdr3_aa: CASSLNSFQETQYF
cdr3_nt: TGTGCCAGCAGCTTAAACAGCTTCCAAGAGACCCAGTACTTC

v_call: TRBV7-9
j_call: TRBJ1-5
d_call: -
clone_size: few
cdr3_aa: CASSPGQKPQHF
cdr3_nt: TGTGCCAGCAGCCCTGGACAGAAGCCCCAGCATTTT

v_call: TRBV18
j_call: TRBJ2-6
d_call: -
clone_size: -
cdr3_aa: CASSPLPFSGANVLTF
cdr3_nt: TGTGCCAGCTCACCACTCCCGTTCTCTGGGGCCAACGTCCTGACTTTC

v_call: TRBV28
j_call: TRBJ2-1
d_call: TRBD1
clone_size: many
cdr3_aa: CASSFTGGINEQFF
cdr3_nt: TGTGCCAGCAGTTTTACAGGGGGCATCAATGAGCAGTTCTTC

v_call: TRBV28
j_call: TRBJ2-5
d_call: -
clone_size: few
cdr3_aa: CASSRTSAQYF
cdr3_nt: TGTGCCAGCAGTCGAACCTCCGCCCAGTACTTC

v_call: TRBV10-3
j_call: TRBJ2-5
d_call: TRBD2
clone_size: -
cdr3_aa: CAISGPSGGAETQYF
cdr3_nt: TGTGCCATCAGCGGCCCGAGCGGGGGTGCTGAGACCCAGTACTTC

v_call: TRBV10-1
j_call: TRBJ2-1
d_call: TRBD1
clone_size: many
cdr3_aa: CASSEGDRGYEQFF
cdr3_nt: TGCGCCAGCAGTGAGGGTGACAGGGGATATGAGCAGTTCTTC

v_call: TRBV2
j_call: TRBJ2-1
d_call: TRBD1
clone_size: few
cdr3_aa: CASSTPPGQGRYNEQFF
cdr3_nt: TGTGCCAGCAGTACACCTCCGGGACAGGGGAGATACAATGAGCAGTTCTTC

v_call: TRBV18
j_call: TRBJ1-1
d_call: -
clone_size: many
cdr3_aa: CASSPQPNTEAFF
cdr3_nt: TGTGCCAGCTCACCTCAGCCGAACACTGAAGCTTTCTTT

v_call: TRBV14
j_call: TRBJ2-7
d_call: -
clone_size: few
cdr3_aa: CASSQDKWGEYEQYF
cdr3_nt: TGTGCCAGCAGCCAAGATAAATGGGGCGAGTACGAGCAGTACTTC

v_call: TRBV19
j_call: TRBJ2-7
d_call: -
clone_size: few
cdr3_aa: CASSIAASYEQYF
cdr3_nt: TGTGCCAGTAGTATCGCGGCCTCCTACGAGCAGTACTTC

v_call: TRBV2
j_call: TRBJ2-1
d_call: TRBD2
clone_size: -
cdr3_aa: CASTSGSSYNEQFF
cdr3_nt: TGTGCCAGCACTAGCGGGAGTTCGTACAATGAGCAGTTCTTC

v_call: TRBV12-3/TRBV12-4
j_call: TRBJ2-1
d_call: -
clone_size: -
cdr3_aa: CASSFFGGEQFF
cdr3_nt: TGTGCCAGCAGTTTCTTCGGGGGTGAGCAGTTCTTC

v_call: TRBV12-3/TRBV12-4
j_call: TRBJ2-3
d_call: TRBD2
clone_size: many
cdr3_aa: CASSPRGGSTQYF
cdr3_nt: TGTGCCAGCAGCCCCCGGGGGGGTTCTACGCAGTATTTT

v_call: TRBV20-1
j_call: TRBJ1-6
d_call: -
clone_size: few
cdr3_aa: CSARGVINSPLHF
cdr3_nt: TGCAGTGCTAGAGGAGTGATTAATTCACCCCTCCACTTT

v_call: TRBV12-3/TRBV12-4
j_call: TRBJ2-1
d_call: -
clone_size: many
cdr3_aa: CASSLRGGRRNEQFF
cdr3_nt: TGTGCCAGCAGCCTAAGGGGGGGAAGGAGGAATGAGCAGTTCTTC

v_call: TRBV3-1
j_call: TRBJ1-6
d_call: TRBD1
clone_size: -
cdr3_aa: CASSRPGQNSPLHF
cdr3_nt: TGTGCCAGCAGCCGCCCGGGACAGAATTCACCCCTCCACTTT

v_call: TRBV4-1
j_call: TRBJ2-3
d_call: -
clone_size: many
cdr3_aa: CASIGGRDTDTQYF
cdr3_nt: TGCGCCAGCATCGGGGGCAGGGACACAGATACGCAGTATTTT

v_call: TRBV20-1
j_call: TRBJ2-5
d_call: TRBD2
clone_size: few
cdr3_aa: CSAEPGTSRQGTQYF
cdr3_nt: TGCAGTGCTGAGCCCGGGACTAGCAGGCAAGGGACCCAGTACTTC

v_call: TRBV18
j_call: TRBJ2-7
d_call: -
clone_size: -
cdr3_aa: CASSRQPYEQYF
cdr3_nt: TGTGCCAGCTCACGACAGCCCTACGAGCAGTACTTC

v_call: TRBV6-5
j_call: TRBJ1-5
d_call: -
clone_size: -
cdr3_aa: CASSSQPDSNQPQHF
cdr3_nt: TGTGCCAGCAGTTCCCAGCCGGATAGCAATCAGCCCCAGCATTTT

v_call: TRBV6-1
j_call: TRBJ2-3
d_call: -
clone_size: many
cdr3_aa: CASSVDSSTDTQYF
cdr3_nt: TGTGCCAGCAGTGTAGACTCTTCCACAGATACGCAGTATTTT

v_call: TRBV27
j_call: TRBJ2-7
d_call: -
clone_size: many
cdr3_aa: CATKVFAGGSYEQYF
cdr3_nt: TGTGCCACCAAAGTCTTTGCAGGAGGCTCCTACGAGCAGTACTTC

v_call: TRBV7-2
j_call: TRBJ2-7
d_call: -
clone_size: -
cdr3_aa: CASSFRDGYYEQYF
cdr3_nt: TGTGCCAGCAGTTTCCGGGACGGCTACTACGAGCAGTACTTC

v_call: TRBV7-8
j_call: TRBJ1-5
d_call: TRBD1
clone_size: -
cdr3_aa: CASSPEAGTGTSNQPQHF
cdr3_nt: TGTGCCAGCAGCCCAGAAGCCGGGACAGGGACTAGCAATCAGCCCCAGCATTTT

v_call: TRBV20-1
j_call: TRBJ1-2
d_call: -
clone_size: few
cdr3_aa: CSAPRRSKPYGYTF
cdr3_nt: TGCAGTGCTCCCAGACGTAGTAAACCGTATGGCTACACCTTC

v_call: TRBV27
j_call: TRBJ2-2
d_call: TRBD2
clone_size: many
cdr3_aa: CASSLGLAGNTGELFF
cdr3_nt: TGTGCCAGCAGTTTAGGACTAGCGGGGAACACCGGGGAGCTGTTTTTT

v_call: TRBV19
j_call: TRBJ1-2
d_call: -
clone_size: few
cdr3_aa: CASSLRVTGWEGYTF
cdr3_nt: TGTGCCAGTAGTCTCCGGGTTACCGGCTGGGAAGGCTACACCTTC

v_call: TRBV28
j_call: TRBJ2-1
d_call: TRBD2
clone_size: few
cdr3_aa: CASRYRTSGDGGNEQFF
cdr3_nt: TGTGCCAGCCGATATCGGACTAGCGGAGATGGGGGCAATGAGCAGTTCTTC

v_call: TRBV3-1
j_call: TRBJ2-7
d_call: TRBD2
clone_size: -
cdr3_aa: CASSPGTSGRGSGYEQYF
cdr3_nt: TGTGCCAGCAGCCCAGGGACTAGCGGGAGAGGAAGCGGTTACGAGCAGTACTTC

v_call: TRBV12-3/TRBV12-4
j_call: TRBJ1-4
d_call: -
clone_size: few
cdr3_aa: CASSSGRATNEKLFF
cdr3_nt: TGTGCCAGCAGCAGTGGACGTGCAACTAATGAAAAACTGTTTTTT

v_call: TRBV30
j_call: TRBJ2-7
d_call: TRBD1
clone_size: -
cdr3_aa: CAWSSRWDRQPYEQYF
cdr3_nt: TGTGCCTGGAGTTCGAGATGGGACAGGCAACCCTACGAGCAGTACTTC

v_call: TRBV2
j_call: TRBJ2-2
d_call: -
clone_size: few
cdr3_aa: CASNRGLGGELFF
cdr3_nt: TGTGCCAGCAACCGGGGGCTAGGCGGGGAGCTGTTTTTT

v_call: TRBV20-1
j_call: TRBJ1-5
d_call: TRBD1
clone_size: -
cdr3_aa: CSATTGIGYQPQHF
cdr3_nt: TGCAGTGCTACGACAGGGATAGGGTATCAGCCCCAGCATTTT

v_call: TRBV4-2
j_call: TRBJ2-4
d_call: -
clone_size: -
cdr3_aa: CASSPGQGGDIQYF
cdr3_nt: TGTGCCAGCAGCCCTGGACAGGGAGGGGACATTCAGTACTTC

v_call: TRBV6-5
j_call: TRBJ2-1
d_call: -
clone_size: -
cdr3_aa: CASSYSKGRTYNEQFF
cdr3_nt: TGTGCCAGCAGTTACTCGAAGGGTCGGACCTACAATGAGCAGTTCTTC

v_call: TRBV6-5
j_call: TRBJ2-7
d_call: -
clone_size: many
cdr3_aa: CASTFKYEQYF
cdr3_nt: TGTGCCAGCACTTTTAAATACGAGCAGTACTTC